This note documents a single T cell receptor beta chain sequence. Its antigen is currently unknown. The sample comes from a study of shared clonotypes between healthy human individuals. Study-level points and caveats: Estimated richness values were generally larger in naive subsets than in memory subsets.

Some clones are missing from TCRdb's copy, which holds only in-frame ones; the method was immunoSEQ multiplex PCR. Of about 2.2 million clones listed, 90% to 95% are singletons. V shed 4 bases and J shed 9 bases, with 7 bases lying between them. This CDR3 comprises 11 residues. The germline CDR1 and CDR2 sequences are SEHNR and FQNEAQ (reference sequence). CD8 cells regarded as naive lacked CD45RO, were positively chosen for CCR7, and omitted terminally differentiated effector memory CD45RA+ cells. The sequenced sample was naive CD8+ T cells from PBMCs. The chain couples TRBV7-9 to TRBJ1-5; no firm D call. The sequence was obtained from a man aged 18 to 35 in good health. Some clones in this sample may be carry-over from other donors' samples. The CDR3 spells CASSWEGPQHF. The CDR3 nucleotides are TGTGCCAGCAGCTGGGAAGGGCCCCAGCATTTT. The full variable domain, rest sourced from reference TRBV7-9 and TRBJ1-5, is DTGVSQNPRHKITKRGQNVTFRCDPISEHNRLYWYRQTLGQGPEFLTYFQNEAQLEKSRLLSDRFSAERPKGSFSTLEIQRTEQGDSAMYLCASSWEGPQHFGDGTRLSIL.